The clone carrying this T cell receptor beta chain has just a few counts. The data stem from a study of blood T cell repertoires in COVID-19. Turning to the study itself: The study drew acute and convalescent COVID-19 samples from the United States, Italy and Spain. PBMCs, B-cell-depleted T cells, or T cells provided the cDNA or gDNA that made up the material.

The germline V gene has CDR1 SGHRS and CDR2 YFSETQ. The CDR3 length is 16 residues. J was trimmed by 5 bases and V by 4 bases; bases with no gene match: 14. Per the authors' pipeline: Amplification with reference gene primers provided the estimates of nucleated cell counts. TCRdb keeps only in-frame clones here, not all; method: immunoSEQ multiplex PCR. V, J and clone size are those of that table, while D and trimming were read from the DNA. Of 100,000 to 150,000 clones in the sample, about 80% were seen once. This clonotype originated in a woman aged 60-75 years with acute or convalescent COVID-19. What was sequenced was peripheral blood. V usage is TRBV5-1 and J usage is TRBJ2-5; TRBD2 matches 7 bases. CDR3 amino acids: CASSREVWTSRETQYF. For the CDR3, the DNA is TGCGCCAGCAGCCGGGAGGTCTGGACGAGTCGGGAGACCCAGTACTTC.